The text below deals with one T cell receptor (beta chain). As yet, its antigen is unknown. The source of the sample is a study of CD8+ T cells in alopecia areata. Study information: Patients in the treated group were given tofacitinib by mouth, 5 to 10 mg twice a day. Patients remained on tofacitinib for 6 to 18 months and then went 6 months without it. Study-level points and caveats: Lesional tissue from the scalp (especially in alopecia totalis/universalis) showed higher clonality than normal scalp.

Treatment here: oral pan-JAK inhibitor, 5-10 mg twice daily. V was cut by 2 bases and J by 4 bases, with 12 bases left in between. Germline CDR1 and CDR2: SGHNT and YYREEE (reference sequence). CDR3 length: 14 residues. cDNA prepared by RNA extraction and subsequent reverse transcription served as the template for sequencing. Assay used: immunoSEQ multiplex PCR; TCRdb lists only in-frame clones, some missing. The data contain 100,000 or so clones, 55% to 70% of them singletons. The receptor was isolated from a human donor with alopecia areata. The chain joins TRBV5-4 to TRBJ1-2; D is unresolved. The sample was CD8+ T cells sorted from blood, taken at roughly week 55, from a patient treated with tofacitinib. CDR3 loop: CASSFQENLYGYTF. The CDR3 DNA follows: TGTGCCAGCAGCTTTCAGGAGAACCTCTATGGCTACACCTTC.